These T cell receptor beta chains were read from a single sample in a study of T cell repertoires in cytomegalovirus infection. TCRdb re-called the reads with MiXCR, one entry per CDR3 protein. The sample shows some 350,000 distinct CDR3 sequences, around 29% of them seen only once. Their specific antigens are unknown. The sample was cultured PBMCs, taken from culture after CMV antigen stimulation. The receptors stem from a human donor in good health (CMV status not recorded). Some clones in this sample may be carry-over from other donors' samples. CDR3s include the opening cysteine and the closing phenylalanine or tryptophan. Each record gives: V gene, J gene, D gene, clone size, CDR3 DNA, CDR3 protein. The D gene is left open where the match is weak. Clone size is stated in some rows and not others, as once, few, many or a class when expanded.

V: TRBV27; J: TRBJ1-1; D: -; size: -; DNA: TGTGCCAGCTACGCGGGTGGGTACGATGAAGCTTTCTTT; CDR3: CASYAGGYDEAFF
V: TRBV28; J: TRBJ2-3; D: -; size: few; DNA: TGTGCCAGCAGTTTACGACAGGAAGCTAAGGGTACGCAGTATTTT; CDR3: CASSLRQEAKGTQYF
V: TRBV9; J: TRBJ2-1; D: -; size: few; DNA: TGTGCCAGCAGCGGGACTTCCCACAATGAGCAGTTCTTC; CDR3: CASSGTSHNEQFF
V: TRBV6-6; J: TRBJ2-7; D: -; size: -; DNA: TGTGCCAGCAGCGATACTGACCCCTCGGATCGGGAGCAGTACTTC; CDR3: CASSDTDPSDREQYF
V: TRBV6-6; J: TRBJ1-4; D: TRBD1; size: -; DNA: TGTGCCAGCAGGAGGGGACAGGGCGGTGAAAAACTGTTTTTT; CDR3: CASRRGQGGEKLFF
V: TRBV7-8; J: TRBJ2-5; D: -; size: -; DNA: TGTGCCAGCAGCTTTACTCAGGGATTCAAAGAGACCCAGTACTTC; CDR3: CASSFTQGFKETQYF
V: TRBV27; J: TRBJ1-1; D: -; size: few; DNA: TGTGCCAGCAGTCCAAGACCTGGGGCTGAAGCTTTCTTT; CDR3: CASSPRPGAEAFF
V: TRBV7-8; J: TRBJ1-1; D: TRBD1; size: many; DNA: TGTGCCAGCAGCACTCTCAACCTTACACGGACAGGGGGCCGAAACACTGAAGCTTTCTTT; CDR3: CASSTLNLTRTGGRNTEAFF
V: TRBV13; J: TRBJ2-3; D: TRBD2; size: many; DNA: TGTGCCAGCAGCCAGACTAGCGGGGGGTCCACAGATACGCAGTATTTT; CDR3: CASSQTSGGSTDTQYF
V: TRBV11-2; J: TRBJ2-3; D: -; size: few; DNA: TGTGCCAGCAGCCCATCCCCCTCCGGGGATACGCAGTATTTT; CDR3: CASSPSPSGDTQYF
V: TRBV7-2; J: TRBJ2-5; D: -; size: few; DNA: TGTGCCAGCAGCTTTCGTAGCCTGGAGACCCAGTACTTC; CDR3: CASSFRSLETQYF
V: TRBV5-4; J: TRBJ2-1; D: TRBD2; size: few; DNA: TGTGCCAGCAGCTTCGGGACTAGCGAGCGCAATGAGCAGTTCTTC; CDR3: CASSFGTSERNEQFF
V: TRBV10-3; J: TRBJ1-6; D: TRBD1; size: few; DNA: TGTGCCATCAGTGCCGGACAGGGGAATTCACCCCTCCACTTT; CDR3: CAISAGQGNSPLHF
V: TRBV6-1; J: TRBJ1-1; D: -; size: -; DNA: TGTGCCAGCACCCCGTTACGGAACGCTGAAGCTTTCTTT; CDR3: CASTPLRNAEAFF
V: TRBV9; J: TRBJ2-7; D: -; size: -; DNA: TGTGCCAGCAGCGTTGCCAGCGGGCCCTTCTACGAGCAGTACTTC; CDR3: CASSVASGPFYEQYF
V: TRBV6-2/TRBV6-3; J: TRBJ2-1; D: TRBD1; size: -; DNA: TGTGCCAGCAGGCGGACAGGGAACAATGAGCAGTTCTTC; CDR3: CASRRTGNNEQFF
V: TRBV28; J: TRBJ2-5; D: -; size: few; DNA: TGTGCCAGCAGTCCTTCCAAAGAAGAGACCCAGTACTTC; CDR3: CASSPSKEETQYF
V: TRBV6-4; J: TRBJ1-2; D: TRBD1; size: -; DNA: TGTGCCAGCAGTGCTGGGACAGGGGGGGGCTATGGCTACACCTTC; CDR3: CASSAGTGGGYGYTF
V: TRBV12-3/TRBV12-4; J: TRBJ1-1; D: -; size: few; DNA: TGTGCCAGCGGCTACAGCGCCTTGGGGACTGAAGCTTTCTTT; CDR3: CASGYSALGTEAFF
V: TRBV27; J: TRBJ1-1; D: TRBD1; size: few; DNA: TGTGCCAGCAGCCCTTACACAGGGGGGAACACTGAAGCTTTCTTT; CDR3: CASSPYTGGNTEAFF
V: TRBV10-3; J: TRBJ2-5; D: -; size: once; DNA: TGTGCCATCAGTAAGGGGGAAGAGACCCAGTACTTC; CDR3: CAISKGEETQYF
V: TRBV12-3/TRBV12-4; J: TRBJ1-6; D: TRBD1; size: -; DNA: TGTGCCAGCAGTTTGATTTTGGGACAGGGCAATTCACCCCTCCACTTT; CDR3: CASSLILGQGNSPLHF
V: TRBV11-2; J: TRBJ1-2; D: -; size: -; DNA: TGTGCCAGCAGCTCCGGTTCGGAGGGTGGCTACACCTTC; CDR3: CASSSGSEGGYTF
V: TRBV6-6; J: TRBJ1-4; D: TRBD1; size: -; DNA: TGTGCCAGCAGTTACTCAGGACAGGGTGAAAAACTGTTTTTT; CDR3: CASSYSGQGEKLFF
V: TRBV7-2; J: TRBJ2-1; D: -; size: many; DNA: TGTGCCAGCAGCTTAAGGGCTAGCAGGGCCACTAGGGAGTTCTTC; CDR3: CASSLRASRATREFF
V: TRBV20-1; J: TRBJ1-6; D: TRBD1; size: -; DNA: TGCAGTGCTAGGACAGGGGGCTCCTGGAATTCACCCCTCCACTTT; CDR3: CSARTGGSWNSPLHF
V: TRBV29-1; J: TRBJ2-3; D: TRBD2; size: -; DNA: TGCAGCGTTCCTCTCATAGGGACTAGCGGGAGGGCAGATACGCAGTATTTT; CDR3: CSVPLIGTSGRADTQYF
V: TRBV28; J: TRBJ1-3; D: -; size: -; DNA: TGTGCCAGCAGCCTACCCCCGGGAAACACCATATATTTT; CDR3: CASSLPPGNTIYF
V: TRBV27; J: TRBJ1-2; D: -; size: -; DNA: TGTGCCAGCAGTTTCGGCCCAGCTCGCTATGGCTACACCTTC; CDR3: CASSFGPARYGYTF
V: TRBV12-3/TRBV12-4; J: TRBJ2-2; D: TRBD2; size: -; DNA: TGTGCCAGCAGACGGGCTAGCGGGATGTTCACCGGGGAGCTGTTTTTT; CDR3: CASRRASGMFTGELFF
V: TRBV5-1; J: TRBJ1-5; D: -; size: -; DNA: TGCGCCAGCAGCTTGGGTGCGGGAGAGCCCCAGCATTTT; CDR3: CASSLGAGEPQHF
V: TRBV7-2; J: TRBJ2-1; D: -; size: many; DNA: TGTGCCAGCAGCTTGGCACAGGCCGGGTTTGAGCAGTTCTTC; CDR3: CASSLAQAGFEQFF
V: TRBV7-2; J: TRBJ2-3; D: TRBD1; size: many; DNA: TGTGCCAGCAGCCCGGGGGGACAGGGTTTAGATACGCAGTATTTT; CDR3: CASSPGGQGLDTQYF
V: TRBV19; J: TRBJ1-5; D: TRBD1; size: few; DNA: TGTGCCAGTAGAGACAGGGTTGGCAATCAGCCCCAGCATTTT; CDR3: CASRDRVGNQPQHF
V: TRBV6-8; J: TRBJ2-1; D: -; size: -; DNA: TGTGCCAGCAGTGGGAGGTACAATGAGCAGTTCTTC; CDR3: CASSGRYNEQFF
V: TRBV27; J: TRBJ2-3; D: -; size: -; DNA: TGTGCCAGCGAAGCGCGGGGGCGCTTTACAGATACGCAGTATTTT; CDR3: CASEARGRFTDTQYF
V: TRBV7-3; J: TRBJ2-1; D: TRBD2; size: -; DNA: TGTGCCAGCAGCCTAAACGGACTAGCGGGAGATGAGCAGTTCTTC; CDR3: CASSLNGLAGDEQFF
V: TRBV27; J: TRBJ1-1; D: TRBD1; size: few; DNA: TGTGCCAGCAGTTTATTCGGACCGACCGACAGGGGTTTCACTGAAGCTTTCTTT; CDR3: CASSLFGPTDRGFTEAFF
V: TRBV11-3; J: TRBJ2-2; D: TRBD2; size: -; DNA: TGTGCCAGCAGCGCGCCGGGACTACAAACCGGGGAGCTGTTTTTT; CDR3: CASSAPGLQTGELFF
V: TRBV12-3/TRBV12-4; J: TRBJ2-1; D: TRBD2; size: -; DNA: TGTGCCAGCAGCCCCGGGACTAGGAGGTACAATGAGCAGTTCTTC; CDR3: CASSPGTRRYNEQFF